Presented here are 7 T cell receptor beta chains from one specimen sequenced in a study of T cells in localized non-small cell lung cancer (dated by TCRdb to between 2020 and 2021). Library prep was done by the immunoSEQ multiplex PCR assay. TCRdb provides this immuneACCESS table in a form limited to in-frame rearrangements. Some clones are lacking; in checked studies, under half of them reflect an unresolved V gene, and why the rest are absent is not known. The sample table records roughly 77,000 clones; approximately 90% of these occur just once. The ten top clones hold 20% of the sample. The source material was peripheral blood, sampled before any cancer treatment. The receptor source for this set is a woman aged 40 to 75 with stage I squamous cell lung carcinoma.

V usage is TRBV29-1 and J usage is TRBJ1-2; possibly TRBD1 for D (6 bases). The germline gives CDR1 SQVTM, CDR2 ANQGSEA. The CDR3 totals 14 residues. The germline V and J ends were trimmed by 4 bases and 1 base, with 13 bases remaining between them. CDR3 sequence (DNA): TGCAGCGTTGGGGCAGGGGTAGATAACTATGGCTACACCTTC. It encodes CSVGAGVDNYGYTF. Drawing the rest from reference TRBV29-1 and TRBJ1-2, the complete variable domain is SAVISQKPSRDICQRGTSLTIQCQVDSQVTMMFWYRQQPGQSLTLIATANQGSEATYESGFVIDKFPISRPNLTFSTLTVSNMSPEDSSIYLCSVGAGVDNYGYTFGSGTRLTVV.

This clone was seen once. This sequence joins TRBV10-2 and TRBJ2-7, with D perhaps TRBD2 (5 bases). V was cut by 3 bases and J by 3 bases, with 9 bases left in between. The CDR3 extends over 13 amino acids. CDR1 is WSHSY, CDR2 SAAADI, per germline. The CDR3: CASSDGIFYEQYF. The DNA for the CDR3 is TGCGCCAGCAGTGACGGGATTTTCTACGAGCAGTACTTC.

The chain carries TRBV7-9 and TRBJ1-1; the D is unclear. The germline CDR1 and CDR2 sequences are SEHNR and FQNEAQ (reference sequence). Trimming shortened V by 5 bases and J by 3 bases, and 13 bases separated the two germline ends. CDR3 size: 14 residues. This CDR3 reads CASSRVEGYTEAFF. In DNA form, the CDR3 reads TGTGCCAGCAGCCGCGTGGAGGGTTACACTGAAGCTTTCTTT. The variable domain in full, completed from reference TRBV7-9 and TRBJ1-1, reads DTGVSQNPRHKITKRGQNVTFRCDPISEHNRLYWYRQTLGQGPEFLTYFQNEAQLEKSRLLSDRFSAERPKGSFSTLEIQRTEQGDSAMYLCASSRVEGYTEAFFGQGTRLTVV.

This CDR3 is CASSPDARANSPLHF. The CDR3 DNA sequence: TGTGCCAGCTCACCAGACGCCAGGGCCAATTCACCCCTCCACTTT. The chain recombines TRBV18 with TRBJ1-6; perhaps TRBD1 as D (5 bases). V gave up 2 bases and J gave up 7 bases, with 12 bases separating them. Per the germline V gene, CDR1 is KGHSH and CDR2 is LQKENI. The CDR3 has 15 amino acids. Combining the CDR3 with reference TRBV18 and TRBJ1-6 gives the whole variable domain NAGVMQNPRHLVRRRGQEARLRCSPMKGHSHVYWYRQLPEEGLKFMVYLQKENIIDESGMPKERFSAEFPKEGPSILRIQQVVRGDSAAYFCASSPDARANSPLHFGNGTRLTVT.

The gene calls are TRBV19 and TRBJ2-7; D perhaps matches TRBD1 (6 bases). This CDR3 has 13 residues. Germline CDR1 reads LNHDA; CDR2 reads SQIVND (reference sequence). Trimming took 6 bases from V and 5 from J, leaving 14 bases between them. The CDR3 DNA is TGTGCCAGTAGGGACAGCGGCAGGAACGAGCAGTACTTC. Protein: CASRDSGRNEQYF.

The rearrangement joins TRBV20-1 to TRBJ1-2; D call uncertain. V was shortened by 5 bases and J by 2 bases, with 6 bases between the two germline ends. This CDR3 contains 11 residues. Germline CDR1 DFQATT, CDR2 SNEGSKA (reference sequence). The chain's CDR3 is CSAPVNYGYTF. CDR3 in DNA: TGCAGTGCTCCGGTGAACTATGGCTACACCTTC.

The rearrangement joins TRBV30 to TRBJ1-2, with 9 positions matching TRBD1. Germline CDR1 GTSNPN, CDR2 SVGIG (reference sequence). Trimming took 1 base from V and 7 from J; bases not matched to a gene: 10. The CDR3 spans 15 residues. In DNA, the CDR3 is TGTGCCTGGAGTGAACCCGGGACAGGGACAGGTGGCTACACCTTC. Translated: CAWSEPGTGTGGYTF.